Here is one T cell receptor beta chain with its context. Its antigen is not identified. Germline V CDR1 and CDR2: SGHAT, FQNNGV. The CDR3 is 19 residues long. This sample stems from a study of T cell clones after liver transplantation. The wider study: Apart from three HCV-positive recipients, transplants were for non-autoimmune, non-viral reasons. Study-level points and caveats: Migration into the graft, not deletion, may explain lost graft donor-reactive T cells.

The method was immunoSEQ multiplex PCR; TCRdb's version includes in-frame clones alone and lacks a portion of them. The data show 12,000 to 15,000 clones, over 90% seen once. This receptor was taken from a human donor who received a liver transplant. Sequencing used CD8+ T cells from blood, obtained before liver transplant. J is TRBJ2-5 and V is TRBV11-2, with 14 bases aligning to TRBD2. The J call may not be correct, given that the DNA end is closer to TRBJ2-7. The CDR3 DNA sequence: TGTGCCAGCAGCTCGACAGCCGGGACTAGCGGGAGTTATTCTTACGAGCAGTACTTC. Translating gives CASSSTAGTSGSYSYEQYF.